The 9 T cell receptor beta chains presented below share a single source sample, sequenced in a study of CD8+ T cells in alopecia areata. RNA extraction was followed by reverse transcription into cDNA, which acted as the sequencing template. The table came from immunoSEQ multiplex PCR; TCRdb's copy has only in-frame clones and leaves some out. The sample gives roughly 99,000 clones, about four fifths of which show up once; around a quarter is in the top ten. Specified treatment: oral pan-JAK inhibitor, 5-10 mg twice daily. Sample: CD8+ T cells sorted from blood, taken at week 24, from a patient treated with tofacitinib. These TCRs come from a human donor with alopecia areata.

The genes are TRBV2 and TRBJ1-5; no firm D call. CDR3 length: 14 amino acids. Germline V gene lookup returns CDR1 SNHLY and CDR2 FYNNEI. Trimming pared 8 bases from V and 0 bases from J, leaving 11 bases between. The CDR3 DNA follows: TGTGCCAGCGAGGGCAGCAATAGCAATCAGCCCCAGCATTTT. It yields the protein CASEGSNSNQPQHF. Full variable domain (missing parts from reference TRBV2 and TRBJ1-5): EPEVTQTPSHQVTQMGQEVILRCVPISNHLYFYWYRQILGQKVEFLVSFYNNEISEKSEIFDDQFSVERPDGSNFTLKIRSTKLEDSAMYFCASEGSNSNQPQHFGDGTRLSIL.

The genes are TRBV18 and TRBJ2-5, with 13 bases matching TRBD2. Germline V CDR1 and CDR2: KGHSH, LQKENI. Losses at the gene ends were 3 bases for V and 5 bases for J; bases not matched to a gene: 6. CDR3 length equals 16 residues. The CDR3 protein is CASSPTSGGARETQYF. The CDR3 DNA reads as TGTGCCAGCTCACCTACTAGCGGGGGGGCCCGCGAGACCCAGTACTTC.

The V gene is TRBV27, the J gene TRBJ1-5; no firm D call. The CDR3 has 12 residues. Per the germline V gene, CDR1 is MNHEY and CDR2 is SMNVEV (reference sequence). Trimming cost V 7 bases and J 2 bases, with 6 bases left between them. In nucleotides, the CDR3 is TGTGCCAGCACGACGGGCAATCAGCCCCAGCATTTT. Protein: CASTTGNQPQHF.

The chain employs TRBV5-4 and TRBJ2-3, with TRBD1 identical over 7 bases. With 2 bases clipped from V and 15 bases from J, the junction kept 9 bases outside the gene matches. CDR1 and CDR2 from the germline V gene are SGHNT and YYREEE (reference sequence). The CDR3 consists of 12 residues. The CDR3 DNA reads TGTGCCAGCAGCTTTCCTAACAGGGGAGAATATTTT. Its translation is CASSFPNRGEYF.

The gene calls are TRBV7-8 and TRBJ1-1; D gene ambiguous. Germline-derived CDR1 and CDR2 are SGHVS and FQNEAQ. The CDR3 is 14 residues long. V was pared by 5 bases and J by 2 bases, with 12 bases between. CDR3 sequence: CASSPGSENTEAFF. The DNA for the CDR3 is TGTGCCAGCAGCCCAGGATCAGAAAACACTGAAGCTTTCTTT.

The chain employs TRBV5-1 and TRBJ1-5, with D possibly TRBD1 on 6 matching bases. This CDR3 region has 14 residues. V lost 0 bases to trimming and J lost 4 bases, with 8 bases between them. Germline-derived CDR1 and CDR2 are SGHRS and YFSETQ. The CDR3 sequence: CASSLGTANQPQHF. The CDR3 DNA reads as TGCGCCAGCAGCTTGGGGACAGCGAATCAGCCCCAGCATTTT.

CDR3 region: CASSLGTSGFDTQYF. The CDR3 DNA reads TGTGCCAGCAGCCTCGGGACTAGCGGCTTCGATACGCAGTATTTT. The V and J genes are TRBV5-6 and TRBJ2-3; 11 nucleotides match TRBD2. The CDR3 sequence is 15 residues long. CDR1 is SGHDT and CDR2 is YYEEEE in the germline V gene. Trimming took 4 bases from V and 6 from J; bases not matched to a gene: 7.

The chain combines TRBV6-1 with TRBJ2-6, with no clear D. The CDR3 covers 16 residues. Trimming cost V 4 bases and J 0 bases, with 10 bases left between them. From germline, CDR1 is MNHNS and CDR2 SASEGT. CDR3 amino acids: CASSANPGSGANVLTF. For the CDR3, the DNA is TGTGCCAGCAGTGCCAACCCCGGCTCTGGGGCCAACGTCCTGACTTTC.

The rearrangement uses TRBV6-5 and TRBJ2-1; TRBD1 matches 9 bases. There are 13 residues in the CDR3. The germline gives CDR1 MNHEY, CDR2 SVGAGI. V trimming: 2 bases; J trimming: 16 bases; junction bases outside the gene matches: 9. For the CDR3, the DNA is TGTGCCAGCAGTTACGGACCGGGACAGGGAGGATTCTTC. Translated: CASSYGPGQGGFF.